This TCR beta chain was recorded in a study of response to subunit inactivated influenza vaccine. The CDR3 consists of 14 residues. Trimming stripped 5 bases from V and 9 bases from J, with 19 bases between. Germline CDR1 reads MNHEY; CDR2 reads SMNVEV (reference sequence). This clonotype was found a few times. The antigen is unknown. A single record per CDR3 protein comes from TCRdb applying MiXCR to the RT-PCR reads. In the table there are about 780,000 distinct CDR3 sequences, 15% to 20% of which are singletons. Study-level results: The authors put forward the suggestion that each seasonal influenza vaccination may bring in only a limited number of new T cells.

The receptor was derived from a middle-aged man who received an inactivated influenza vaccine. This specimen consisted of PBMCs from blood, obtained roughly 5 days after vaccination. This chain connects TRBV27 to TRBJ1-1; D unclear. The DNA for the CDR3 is TGTGCCAGCAGTCCCAACCCCTTAGGGAACAAAGCTTTCTTT. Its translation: CASSPNPLGNKAFF.